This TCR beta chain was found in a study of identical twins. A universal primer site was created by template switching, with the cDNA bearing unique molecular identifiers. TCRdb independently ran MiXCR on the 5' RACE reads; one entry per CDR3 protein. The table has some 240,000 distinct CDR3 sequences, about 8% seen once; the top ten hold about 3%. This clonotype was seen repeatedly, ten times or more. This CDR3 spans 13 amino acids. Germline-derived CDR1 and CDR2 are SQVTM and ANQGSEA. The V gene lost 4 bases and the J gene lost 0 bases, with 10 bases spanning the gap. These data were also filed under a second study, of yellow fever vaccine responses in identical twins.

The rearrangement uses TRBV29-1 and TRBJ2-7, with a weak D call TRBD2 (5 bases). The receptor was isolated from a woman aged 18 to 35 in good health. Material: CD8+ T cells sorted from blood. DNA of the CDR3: TGCAGCGTTGTTGAGCGGACCTCCTACGAGCAGTACTTC. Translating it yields CSVVERTSYEQYF.